This T cell receptor (beta chain) was identified during a study of OX40 agonist ivuxolimab in advanced cancers. V was pared by 3 bases and J by 8 bases, with 8 bases between. The CDR3 runs to 12 residues. The germline CDR1 and CDR2 sequences are SGHNT and YYREEE (reference sequence). Some clones are missing from TCRdb's copy, which holds only in-frame ones; the method was immunoSEQ multiplex PCR. The sample holds under 85,000 clones, 87% seen once. Of note for this clone: Its target is not known.

Overall study results and limits: Low normalized T-cell clonal expansion was additionally recorded for some nonresponders.

The chain carries TRBV5-4 and TRBJ2-2, with D possibly being TRBD1 (5 bases). This receptor was identified in an adult with an advanced solid tumor such as melanoma, head and neck, liver or kidney cancer. Sequencing used CD4+ or CD8+ T cells sorted from blood, obtained in a trial of the OX40 agonist ivuxolimab. The CDR3 loop is CASSSRGGELFF. The CDR3 region has the DNA TGTGCCAGCAGCTCAAGGGGTGGGGAGCTGTTTTTT. The full variable domain, with the rest looked up from reference TRBV5-4 and TRBJ2-2, is ETGVTQSPTHLIKTRGQQVTLRCSSQSGHNTVSWYQQALGQGPQFIFQYYREEENGRGNFPPRFSGLQFPNYSSELNVNALELDDSALYLCASSSRGGELFFGEGSRLTVL.